The 26 T cell receptor beta chains in this list originate from one sample, sequenced in a study of blood T cells in healthy people across ages. Using a J-beta primer mix together with a sample-barcoded 5' primer, a second PCR was run for roughly 6 to 12 cycles. One entry per CDR3 protein results from TCRdb running MiXCR on the 5' RACE reads. The sample yields just over 1 million distinct CDR3 sequences, 40% to 55% seen once. The material sequenced was blood. These receptors were collected from a woman aged 55 to 70 in good health.

The CDR3 nucleotides read TGTGCCAGCAGCCAAGAAGAGGACAGGCCTAACTATGGCTACACCTTC. Its translation: CASSQEEDRPNYGYTF. The chain has TRBV14 and TRBJ1-2; 7 positions agree with TRBD1. Germline V gene lookup returns CDR1 SGHDN and CDR2 FVKESK. V shed 0 bases and J 0 bases; nucleotides not matched to a gene: 4. This CDR3 region has 16 residues.

This clonotype was seen a few times. The chain uses TRBV29-1 and TRBJ2-5; TRBD2 agrees at 7 bases. Germline assignment: CDR1 SQVTM and CDR2 ANQGSEA. V gave up 3 bases and J gave up 1 base; unmatched junction bases: 8. The CDR3 is 15 residues long. In nucleotides, the CDR3 is TGCAGCGTTGAGGTTCGCGGGAGAAGCCAAGAGACCCAGTACTTC. This translates into CSVEVRGRSQETQYF.

The table lists this clonotype with a count of one. The rearrangement joins TRBV6-5 to TRBJ2-4, with TRBD2 matching 14 bases. The CDR3 covers 14 residues. Germline CDR1 reads MNHEY; CDR2 reads SVGAGI. With V trimmed by 2 bases and J by 15 bases, 6 bases remained unmatched. Here the CDR3 reads CASSYPGLAGVLYF. The CDR3 DNA reads TGTGCCAGCAGTTACCCGGGACTAGCGGGAGTTCTGTACTTC.

The J gene is TRBJ2-1, the V gene TRBV29-1; weak D call: TRBD1 (5 bases). Looked up from germline, CDR1 is SQVTM and CDR2 is ANQGSEA. The V gene lost 7 bases and the J gene lost 6 bases, with 10 bases spanning the gap. This CDR3 region has 11 residues. Here the CDR3 DNA reads TGCAGCGGGATAAGGGGCAATGAGCAGTTCTTC. It codes for CSGIRGNEQFF.

As concerns this clonotype: Mismatch with germline at one junction end may stem from a read error. The CDR3 DNA sequence: TGTGCCAGCAGTCGAAGCGGGAGTGGCACAGATATGCAGTATTTT. Residues: CASSRSGSGTDMQYF. This chain joins TRBV12-3 or TRBV12-4 and TRBJ2-3, with 8 bases identical to TRBD2. This CDR3 contains 15 residues.

The V gene is TRBV3-1, the J gene TRBJ2-7; 9 bases map to TRBD1. With 3 bases clipped from V and 3 bases from J, the junction kept 6 bases outside the gene matches. This CDR3 contains 15 residues. Germline assignment: CDR1 LGHDT and CDR2 YNNKEL (reference sequence). The CDR3 is CASSQHPGQGYEQYF. The CDR3 nucleotides read TGTGCCAGCAGCCAGCATCCGGGACAGGGCTACGAGCAGTACTTC.

The rearrangement joins TRBV12-3 or TRBV12-4 to TRBJ2-5; D uncertain. The CDR3 is made up of 10 amino acids. Trimming removed 6 bases at V and 5 bases at J, with 4 bases between. The CDR3 here is CASRSETQYF. The DNA for the CDR3 is TGTGCCAGCAGGAGTGAGACCCAGTACTTC.

The chain employs TRBV20-1 and TRBJ2-3; D gene ambiguous. The germline V gene has CDR1 DFQATT and CDR2 SNEGSKA (reference sequence). The length of the CDR3 is 17 residues. V was cut by 0 bases and J by 2 bases, with 18 bases left in between. DNA of the CDR3: TGCAGTGCTAGAGATACAGCTTACAACGGATACACAGATACGCAGTATTTT. It encodes CSARDTAYNGYTDTQYF.

The chain links TRBV5-1 to TRBJ1-6; D perhaps matches TRBD1 (6 bases). CDR1 and CDR2 (germline): SGHRS, YFSETQ. Trimming removed 4 bases at V and 8 bases at J, with 16 bases between. This CDR3 has 15 residues. CDR3 in amino acids: CASSPKGGQDSPLHF. CDR3 DNA sequence: TGCGCCAGCAGCCCGAAAGGGGGGCAGGATTCACCCCTCCACTTT.

This clonotype was observed many times. The chain couples TRBV29-1 to TRBJ2-7; D not resolved. V was trimmed by 8 bases and J by 2 bases, leaving 10 bases between them. CDR1 and CDR2 (germline): SQVTM, ANQGSEA. This CDR3 is 11 amino acids long. The CDR3, as DNA: TGCAGCTGTTCGGAAACCTACGAGCAGTACTTC. As protein: CSCSETYEQYF.

V and J are TRBV18 and TRBJ1-1; possibly TRBD1 for D (6 bases). Germline V gene sequence: CDR1 KGHSH, CDR2 LQKENI. The CDR3 is 16 amino acids. Trimming took off 0 bases at V and 4 bases at J, with 15 bases between the two ends. DNA for the CDR3: TGTGCCAGCTCACCACCGACGGCAGGGGCAGGCACTGAAGCTTTCTTT. This codes for CASSPPTAGAGTEAFF.

This rearrangement joins TRBV5-1 to TRBJ2-1; the match to TRBD1 covers 9 bases. Germline V gene lookup returns CDR1 SGHRS and CDR2 YFSETQ. Trimming at V came to 0 bases and at J to 6 bases, leaving 7 bases not matched to a gene. This CDR3 region has 16 residues. The CDR3 reads CASSLVTGQGSNEQFF. Here the CDR3 DNA reads TGCGCCAGCAGCTTGGTCACGGGACAGGGCAGCAATGAGCAGTTCTTC.

The gene calls are TRBV27 and TRBJ1-5; possibly TRBD1 for D (6 bases). CDR3 size: 14 residues. V lost 8 bases and J lost 2, with 13 bases in between. The V gene's germline CDR1 is MNHEY and CDR2 SMNVEV (reference sequence). The CDR3 DNA sequence: TGTGCCAGCGCCGAGGAGGGGGGCAATCAGCCCCAGCATTTT. It translates to CASAEEGGNQPQHF.

Comment on this clonotype: This clone may be a read error of a much larger clone one base away. The rearrangement joins TRBV20-1 to TRBJ2-4, with TRBD1 matching 8 bases. The J segment lost 13 bases and the V segment lost 0 bases, leaving 20 bases of the junction unmatched. The CDR3 has 17 residues. Germline CDR1 and CDR2: DFQATT and SNEGSKA (reference sequence). The CDR3 here is CSARDEGDRQYQEAQYF. CDR3 sequence (DNA): TGCAGTGCTAGAGATGAAGGGGACAGGCAGTACCAAGAGGCCCAGTACTTC.

This clonotype came up a few times. The chain carries TRBV6-5 and TRBJ2-3; either TRBD1 or TRBD2 may fit D (6 bases each). The germline V gene encodes CDR1 MNHEY and CDR2 SVGAGI. The CDR3 is 17 residues long. V lost 2 bases to trimming and J lost 7 bases, with 22 bases between them. Here the CDR3 reads CASSYGKALGGANTQYF. CDR3 bases: TGTGCCAGCAGTTACGGGAAGGCGTTGGGGGGCGCAAATACGCAGTATTTT.

This clonotype was counted only a few times. J is TRBJ2-5 and V is TRBV10-3; 7 bases agree with TRBD2. This CDR3 spans 12 amino acids. V shed 11 bases, J shed 0 bases, and the junction held 3 bases outside the gene matches. Germline V gene data show CDR1 as ENHRY and CDR2 as SYGVKD. CDR3 sequence reads: CAAGRDQETQYF. CDR3 in DNA: TGTGCCGCGGGGAGGGACCAAGAGACCCAGTACTTC.

This sequence joins TRBV7-6 and TRBJ2-7; possible D gene TRBD2, 7 bases. V was trimmed by 1 base and J by 6 bases, leaving 16 bases between them. The CDR3 runs to 15 residues. Per the germline V gene, CDR1 is SGHVS and CDR2 is FNYEAQ. CDR3 DNA sequence: TGTGCCAGCAGCTTAGGGGCCCAGGGGAGGGGCGAGCAGTACTTC. It is translated as CASSLGAQGRGEQYF.

This clonotype was detected only a few times. The chain has TRBV20-1 and TRBJ2-3; possible D gene TRBD2, 6 bases. Germline CDR1 is DFQATT and CDR2 is SNEGSKA (reference sequence). V lost 2 bases, J lost 0 bases, and 9 bases lay in between. The CDR3 contains 14 residues. Written as DNA, the CDR3 is TGCAGTGCTAGACGGCGGGAAAGCACAGATACGCAGTATTTT. This gives the protein CSARRRESTDTQYF.

Many counts were recorded for this clonotype. This chain uses TRBV4-2 with TRBJ2-7; no clear D gene. Deletions cut 1 base from V and 0 bases from J, with 10 bases between. Germline V CDR1 and CDR2: LGHNA, YNFKEQ. This CDR3 region has 15 residues. For the CDR3, the DNA is TGTGCCAGCAGCCAAGGTGGCCAGTTCTCCTACGAGCAGTACTTC. Amino acids: CASSQGGQFSYEQYF.

Only a few counts were recorded for this clonotype. The chain has TRBV27 and TRBJ2-1; possibly TRBD2 for D (6 bases). Trimming removed 3 bases from V and 4 bases from J, with 13 bases in between. The CDR3 is 15 residues long. Germline CDR1 and CDR2: MNHEY and SMNVEV (reference sequence). The CDR3 DNA is TGTGCCAGCAGTTTCGGGGGTATAGGTTACAATGAGCAGTTCTTC. Translated: CASSFGGIGYNEQFF.

The count of this clonotype is one. V gene TRBV5-1 combines with J gene TRBJ2-1; D may be TRBD1 (6 bases). CDR1 is SGHRS, CDR2 YFSETQ, per germline. Trimming pared 3 bases from V and 5 bases from J, leaving 15 bases between. The CDR3 totals 15 residues. DNA for the CDR3: TGCGCCAGCAGCTCCGCACAGGGAATGAACAATGAGCAGTTCTTC. Its translation: CASSSAQGMNNEQFF.

The J gene is TRBJ2-7, the V gene TRBV6-6, with TRBD2 matching over 14 bases. Germline trimming cut 2 bases from V and 0 bases from J; bases unmatched to any gene: 0. Germline V gene sequence: CDR1 MNHNY, CDR2 SVGAGI (reference sequence). The CDR3 length is 16 residues. The CDR3 here is CASSYGTSGGSYEQYF. The CDR3 nucleotides are TGTGCCAGCAGTTACGGGACTAGCGGGGGCTCCTACGAGCAGTACTTC.

This clonotype was observed many times. The chain couples TRBV29-1 to TRBJ2-7; tentative D call: TRBD2 (6 bases). V lost 5 bases, J lost 6 bases, and 11 bases lay in between. Germline V gene sequence: CDR1 SQVTM, CDR2 ANQGSEA. This CDR3 is built from 11 residues. This chain's CDR3 is CSVHDGGEQYF. The CDR3 region has the DNA TGCAGCGTTCATGACGGGGGCGAGCAGTACTTC.

V and J are TRBV20-1 and TRBJ1-2, with 9 bases that match TRBD1. The CDR3 spans 15 residues. V shed 6 bases, J shed 8 bases, and the junction held 16 bases outside the gene matches. CDR1 is DFQATT, CDR2 SNEGSKA, per germline (reference sequence). CDR3 DNA: TGCAGTGCGGACGACGGGACAGGGTTCGAGCCGGGCTACACCTTC. Translating it yields CSADDGTGFEPGYTF.

The chain combines TRBV30 with TRBJ2-6; D remains ambiguous. Looked up from germline, CDR1 is GTSNPN and CDR2 is SVGIG (reference sequence). This CDR3 has 13 amino acids. Trimming cost V 1 base and J 4 bases, with 5 bases left between them. The CDR3 is CAWSDGGANVLTF. CDR3 sequence (DNA): TGTGCCTGGAGTGACGGGGGGGCCAACGTCCTGACTTTC.

This clonotype was picked up a small number of times. This rearrangement joins TRBV9 to TRBJ2-7, with 16 bases that match TRBD2. Per the germline V gene, CDR1 is SGDLS and CDR2 is YYNGEE. V was clipped by 3 bases and J by 6 bases; unmatched bases: 3. This CDR3 has 15 amino acids. DNA for the CDR3: TGTGCCAGCAGCGCCGGGACTAGCGGGAGGGTCGAGCAGTACTTC. This sequence encodes CASSAGTSGRVEQYF.